Below, 30 T cell receptor beta chains from the same sample are listed, as sequenced in a study of control samples from healthy donors and cancer patients. Generated by immunoSEQ multiplex PCR, the TCRdb table keeps only in-frame clones and is missing some. This sample has roughly 200,000 clones, with about 93% found just once. Sequenced sample: blood. The receptors were sampled from a young man in good health.

This rearrangement joins TRBV4-2 to TRBJ2-1; D is undetermined. CDR3 length: 16 residues. Trimming took 0 bases from V and 4 from J, leaving 13 bases between them. CDR1 is LGHNA, CDR2 YNFKEQ, per germline. As DNA, the CDR3 is TGTGCCAGCAGCCAAGAATTTCTCGGGCAATACAATGAGCAGTTCTTC. Its protein is CASSQEFLGQYNEQFF.

This clone is a singleton in its sample. V is TRBV25-1 and J is TRBJ2-2; D not resolved. Deletions cut 5 bases from V and 6 bases from J, with 10 bases between. CDR3 length: 13 residues. The germline V gene encodes CDR1 MGHDK and CDR2 SYGVNS. The CDR3 DNA is TGTGCCAGCAGTTTCTTGGGTGCCGGGGAGCTGTTTTTT. Protein: CASSFLGAGELFF.

The chain has TRBV5-1 and TRBJ2-3; 14 bases fit TRBD2. This CDR3 spans 17 amino acids. The V and J ends lost 0 bases and 2 bases, in that order; junction bases with no gene match: 2. Germline CDR1 and CDR2: SGHRS and YFSETQ. The CDR3: CASSLGTSGGNTDTQYF. CDR3 nucleotide sequence: TGCGCCAGCAGCTTGGGGACTAGCGGGGGGAACACAGATACGCAGTATTTT. The whole variable domain, remainder taken from reference TRBV5-1 and TRBJ2-3, is KAGVTQTPRYLIKTRGQQVTLSCSPISGHRSVSWYQQTPGQGLQFLFEYFSETQRNKGNFPGRFSGRQFSNSRSEMNVSTLELGDSALYLCASSLGTSGGNTDTQYFGPGTRLTVL.

The chain couples TRBV30 to TRBJ1-2; D unclear. This CDR3 has 9 amino acids. CDR1 is GTSNPN, CDR2 SVGIG, per germline (reference sequence). V lost 8 bases and J lost 3, with 4 bases in between. The CDR3 coding sequence is TGTGCCCTTGACTATGGCTACACCTTC. Its translation: CALDYGYTF.

J is TRBJ2-7 and V is TRBV5-6; 7 bases align to TRBD1. The CDR3 runs 16 residues. J gave up 2 bases and V 4 bases, and 12 bases lay outside the gene matches. Germline V gene sequence: CDR1 SGHDT, CDR2 YYEEEE. The CDR3 here is CASSLVADRRTYEQYF. The CDR3 nucleotides are TGTGCCAGCAGCCTGGTCGCGGACAGGAGAACCTACGAGCAGTACTTC.

V usage is TRBV30 and J usage is TRBJ1-2, with TRBD1 identical over 7 bases. V lost 4 bases, J lost 2 bases, and 10 bases stayed unmatched. Germline V gene lookup returns CDR1 GTSNPN and CDR2 SVGIG (reference sequence). The CDR3 covers 15 residues. In DNA form, the CDR3 reads TGTGCCTGGAATCCCCGTAGGGACAGAAACTATGGCTACACCTTC. Translation gives CAWNPRRDRNYGYTF.

The chain recombines TRBV27 with TRBJ2-3, with D hard to call. The germline V gene has CDR1 MNHEY and CDR2 SMNVEV (reference sequence). Trimming pared 11 bases from V and 3 bases from J, leaving 15 bases between. There are 13 residues in the CDR3. CDR3 residues: CASAARETDTQYF. The CDR3 nucleotides are TGTGCCTCAGCCGCCAGAGAGACAGATACGCAGTATTTT.

This rearrangement joins TRBV4-1 to TRBJ2-7, with D perhaps TRBD2 (6 bases). Trimming shortened V by 4 bases and J by 0 bases, and 16 bases separated the two germline ends. Per germline, CDR1 MGHRA and CDR2 YSYEKL. This CDR3 is 16 amino acids long. CDR3 sequence (DNA): TGCGCCAGCAGCCGGTCCCTGGCGGGGACCTCCTACGAGCAGTACTTC. Residues: CASSRSLAGTSYEQYF.

This chain connects TRBV6-5 to TRBJ1-3; the D is unclear. CDR1 is MNHEY and CDR2 is SVGAGI in the germline V gene. This CDR3 has 16 amino acids. The V and J ends lost 0 bases and 0 bases respectively, with 9 bases between them. CDR3 DNA: TGTGCCAGCAGTTACTCGCTAGGTCTCTCTGGAAACACCATATATTTT. Residues: CASSYSLGLSGNTIYF.

This chain joins TRBV11-3 and TRBJ2-2; 8 bases are shared with TRBD1. The V gene's germline CDR1 is SGHNT and CDR2 YENEEA. CDR3 length: 17 amino acids. Unmatched junction bases numbered 12, after V lost 4 bases and J lost 5 bases. The CDR3 sequence: CASSSKGSGGGTGELFF. The CDR3 region has the DNA TGTGCCAGCAGCTCAAAAGGGTCAGGGGGCGGAACCGGGGAGCTGTTTTTT.

The chain carries TRBV10-3 and TRBJ1-1, with D unresolved. This CDR3 comprises 13 residues. CDR1 ENHRY and CDR2 SYGVKD come from the germline V gene. V was shortened by 4 bases and J by 4 bases, with 10 bases between the two germline ends. CDR3 amino acids: CAISGGLGTEAFF. CDR3 DNA sequence: TGTGCCATCAGTGGAGGGCTCGGCACTGAAGCTTTCTTT.

This sequence joins TRBV6-5 and TRBJ1-6; the match to TRBD1 covers 9 bases. The V gene end was trimmed by 8 bases and the J gene end by 7 bases; junction bases not matched to a gene: 3. In germline, CDR1 is MNHEY, CDR2 SVGAGI. The CDR3 spans 13 residues. The DNA for the CDR3 is TGTGCCAGCGGGACAGGGTTGAATTCACCCCTCCACTTT. The encoded protein is CASGTGLNSPLHF.

The gene calls are TRBV29-1 and TRBJ2-7; 9 bases map to TRBD1. Per germline, CDR1 SQVTM and CDR2 ANQGSEA. Trimming cost V 6 bases and J 6 bases; bases outside gene matches: 6. The CDR3 loop spans 12 amino acids. CDR3 sequence: CSVRQGQGEQYF. The DNA for the CDR3 is TGCAGCGTAAGACAGGGACAGGGCGAGCAGTACTTC.

The CDR3 DNA reads TGTGCCAGCAGCTTAGATGGGAATTCACCCCTCCACTTT. Its translation is CASSLDGNSPLHF. The genes are TRBV7-9 and TRBJ1-6; D is unclear. V dropped 1 base and J dropped 7 bases, with 5 bases sitting between them. Germline V gene sequence: CDR1 SEHNR, CDR2 FQNEAQ (reference sequence). This CDR3 has 13 residues.

The V gene is TRBV6-5, the J gene TRBJ2-2, with D possibly matching TRBD1 (6 bases). The CDR3 consists of 15 residues. Trimming pared 10 bases from V and 2 bases from J, leaving 17 bases between. The germline CDR1 and CDR2 sequences are MNHEY and SVGAGI. For the CDR3, the DNA is TGTGCCACCAAAGGGGGAGACTCTAACACCGGGGAGCTGTTTTTT. Translation: CATKGGDSNTGELFF.

The chain has TRBV30 and TRBJ1-5, with a weak D call TRBD1 (6 bases). Germline CDR1 GTSNPN, CDR2 SVGIG (reference sequence). V lost 1 base to trimming and J lost 6 bases, with 13 bases between them. CDR3 length: 14 amino acids. CDR3 region: CAWSGGGPGQPQHF. The CDR3 DNA reads TGTGCCTGGAGTGGAGGGGGGCCGGGTCAGCCCCAGCATTTT.

The chain uses TRBV11-1 and TRBJ1-4; no clear D gene. CDR3 length equals 15 residues. The V end was cut by 5 bases, the J end by 5 bases, with 15 bases between. Per germline, CDR1 SGHAT and CDR2 FQDESV (reference sequence). The CDR3 nucleotides are TGTGCCAGCAGCCATACAGAGACGGGGAATGAAAAACTGTTTTTT. Amino acid sequence: CASSHTETGNEKLFF.

J is TRBJ1-3 and V is TRBV28; TRBD1 aligns across 8 bases. Per germline, CDR1 MDHEN and CDR2 SYDVKM. The ends lost 7 bases at V and 0 bases at J; junction bases unmatched: 5. The CDR3 length is 15 residues. As DNA, the CDR3 is TGTGCCAGCACCCTTACAGGGGGCTCTGGAAACACCATATATTTT. It codes for CASTLTGGSGNTIYF.

V gene TRBV4-1 combines with J gene TRBJ2-2; 9 bases line up with TRBD2. Germline values: CDR1 MGHRA, CDR2 YSYEKL. J gave up 1 base and V 4 bases, and 1 base lay outside the gene matches. This CDR3 has 15 residues. The CDR3 is CASSRAGGNTGELFF. CDR3 in DNA: TGCGCCAGCAGCCGAGCGGGGGGGAACACCGGGGAGCTGTTTTTT.

This clone was detected a few times. CDR3 loop: CAISLDVNQPQHF. The CDR3, as DNA: TGTGCCATCAGTCTGGATGTTAATCAGCCCCAGCATTTT. The chain combines TRBV10-3 with TRBJ1-5; D is unresolved. Per germline, CDR1 ENHRY and CDR2 SYGVKD. The CDR3 loop spans 13 amino acids. The V gene lost 5 bases and the J gene lost 4 bases, with 9 bases spanning the gap.

The chain uses TRBV30 and TRBJ2-5; D not resolved. Germline-derived CDR1 and CDR2 are GTSNPN and SVGIG (reference sequence). The length of the CDR3 is 15 residues. The ends were cut back, 1 base at V and 5 bases at J, with 17 bases in the middle. CDR3 DNA: TGTGCCTGGAGTGGGATTATCGCCCAGGTGGAGACCCAGTACTTC. Amino acids: CAWSGIIAQVETQYF.

For this clone: The junction departs from germline at one end; a sequencing error may be responsible. In the same sample, other DNA sequences code for this CDR3. The chain joins TRBV10-3 to TRBJ2-7; 8 bases align to TRBD1. Germline CDR1 ENHRY, CDR2 SYGVKD. The CDR3 spans 13 residues. This chain's CDR3 is CAISGGQGNEQYF. DNA for the CDR3: TGCGCCATCAGTGGCGGACAGGGCAACGAGCAGTACTTC.

The rearrangement links TRBV5-4 to TRBJ2-2, with a tentative D call TRBD2 (6 bases). Trimming removed 3 bases at V and 5 bases at J, with 17 bases between. The CDR3 covers 16 residues. Germline CDR1 and CDR2: SGHNT and YYREEE (reference sequence). The CDR3 reads CASSSGTLSRTGELFF. Written as DNA, the CDR3 is TGTGCCAGCAGCTCCGGGACTCTCTCAAGAACCGGGGAGCTGTTTTTT.

This chain joins TRBV9 and TRBJ1-3, with TRBD1 as a possible D gene (6 bases). The germline V gene has CDR1 SGDLS and CDR2 YYNGEE. V lost 0 bases and J lost 4, with 11 bases in between. The CDR3 sequence is 15 residues long. The CDR3 region is CASSVGGGSGNTIYF. CDR3 coding DNA: TGTGCCAGCAGCGTAGGAGGGGGGAGCGGAAACACCATATATTTT.

The V call is TRBV30, the J call TRBJ1-6, with D possibly TRBD1 on 5 matching bases. Germline CDR1 and CDR2: GTSNPN and SVGIG (reference sequence). The CDR3 length is 15 residues. V lost 4 bases and J 6 bases, leaving 16 bases between the germline ends. CDR3 DNA sequence: TGTGCCTGGATAGGCCGGGGGACGGGTAATTCACCCCTCCACTTT. Protein sequence: CAWIGRGTGNSPLHF.

Regarding this clone: The junction shows a germline mismatch at one end, possibly a read error. The CDR3 spells CASSPALAGGPSVNF. The CDR3 region has the DNA TGTGCCAGCTCACCAGCCCTAGCGGGGGGGCCGTCAGTAAACTTC. The chain recombines TRBV18 with TRBJ2-5; 12 bases fit TRBD2. The CDR3 covers 15 residues. CDR1 and CDR2 (germline): KGHSH, LQKENI.

This chain uses TRBV18 with TRBJ1-1, with 7 positions matching TRBD1. V trimming: 1 base; J trimming: 1 base; junction bases outside the gene matches: 6. CDR1 is KGHSH and CDR2 is LQKENI in the germline V gene. The CDR3 runs 16 residues. CDR3 region: CASSPLPTGRNTEAFF. The DNA of the CDR3 is TGTGCCAGCTCACCACTTCCGACAGGGAGGAACACTGAAGCTTTCTTT.

The V gene is TRBV11-2, the J gene TRBJ2-5; 9 nucleotides line up with TRBD2. The CDR3 loop spans 16 amino acids. Germline V CDR1 and CDR2: SGHAT, FQNNGV. V was clipped by 5 bases and J by 3 bases; unmatched bases: 10. The CDR3 region has the DNA TGTGCCAGCAGCCCAAGACTAGCGGACGTTAAAGAGACCCAGTACTTC. Translating it yields CASSPRLADVKETQYF. Supplemented by reference TRBV11-2 and TRBJ2-5, the full variable domain reads EAGVAQSPRYKIIEKRQSVAFWCNPISGHATLYWYQQILGQGPKLLIQFQNNGVVDDSQLPKDRFSAERLKGVDSTLKIQPAKLEDSAVYLCASSPRLADVKETQYFGPGTRLLVL.

The chain couples TRBV29-1 to TRBJ2-1; no clear D. V was cut by 3 bases and J by 7 bases, with 16 bases left in between. This CDR3 region has 14 residues. CDR1 is SQVTM and CDR2 is ANQGSEA in the germline V gene. CDR3 amino acids: CSVDIKGRSNEQFF. The CDR3 nucleotides are TGCAGCGTTGATATAAAGGGAAGATCAAATGAGCAGTTCTTC.

V is TRBV13 and J is TRBJ2-7, with D hard to call. Germline V lookup: CDR1 PRHDT, CDR2 FYEKMQ (reference sequence). V was shortened by 8 bases and J by 6 bases, with 17 bases between the two germline ends. The CDR3 contains 13 residues. CDR3 amino acids: CASAVGSFAEQYF. For the CDR3, the DNA is TGTGCCAGCGCCGTAGGCTCCTTCGCCGAGCAGTACTTC.